There are many counts of the clone carrying this T cell receptor (beta chain). Its target is not known. These data come from a study of T-cell reconstitution after alpha-beta-depleted transplantation in children. Study-level findings and limits: T-cell counts and diversity at one year following transplant were attributed mainly to newly produced T cells.

Preparation of the TCRbeta library used unique molecular identifiers. TCRdb independently ran MiXCR on the PCR reads; one entry per CDR3 protein. The profile shows some 300,000 distinct CDR3 sequences, just over 7.5% of them singletons. With 4 bases removed from V and 5 bases from J, the gap between germline ends came to 11 bases. The CDR3 covers 13 residues. The sequence was collected from a female patient younger than 10 who had a stem cell transplant for Fanconi anemia, so the T cells may come from the graft donor. The source material was peripheral blood, sampled 360 days after TCRalphabeta/CD19-depleted stem cell transplant. The rearrangement links TRBV12-3 or TRBV12-4 to TRBJ1-2, with D possibly being TRBD1 (5 bases). CDR3 nucleotide sequence: TGTGCCAGCAGTTATGGCAGGGTGTATGGCTACACCTTC. Translation: CASSYGRVYGYTF.